This TCR beta chain originates from a study of post-analysis software for immune sequencing data. TCR beta cDNA libraries had unique molecular identifiers. The authors obtained roughly 500,000 cDNA molecules from about 0.94 to 9.7 million T cells. TCRdb reanalysed the PCR reads using MiXCR and keeps one entry per CDR3 protein. The repertoire consists of approximately 400,000 distinct CDR3 sequences, with less than 40% occurring once and the leading ten covering under 15%. Findings and limits, study-wide: For normalized Chao1 diversity, multiple sclerosis patients scored significantly lower than controls did. Batch-matched samples strongly co-clustered by F measure. TRBV5-6, TRBV5-1 and TRBV20-1 were among several TRBV segments more frequent in patients than controls.

Comments on this clonotype: Its antigen remains unknown.

Per the germline V gene, CDR1 is SQVTM and CDR2 is ANQGSEA. CDR3 length: 19 amino acids. J was trimmed by 2 bases and V by 3 bases; bases with no gene match: 14. The chain uses TRBV29-1 and TRBJ2-5; 14 bases align to TRBD2. The material sequenced was blood. The TCR was taken from a girl aged 10-17 years with multiple sclerosis. The CDR3 protein is CSVEGPGLAGAQGQETQYF. The CDR3 DNA sequence: TGCAGCGTTGAGGGCCCGGGACTAGCGGGGGCCCAGGGTCAAGAGACCCAGTACTTC.